Sequencing of this T cell receptor beta chain was carried out in a study of early T cells in non-severe SARS-CoV-2 infection. Study as a whole: Bulk RNA isolated from unsorted whole blood underwent sequencing; chains were not paired.

The TCR library protocol was used to attach unique molecular identifiers. These identifiers were attached to individual cDNA molecules. TCRdb used MiXCR to reprocess the 5' RACE reads, holding one entry per CDR3 protein. Among 25,000 to 30,000 distinct CDR3 sequences listed, roughly 4.3% were seen once. This clonotype has ten or more counts. The origin of this receptor is an adult who was a healthcare worker with PCR-confirmed SARS-CoV-2 infection or an uninfected control (not recorded which). The sample consisted of whole blood.

The CDR3 nucleotides read TGTGCCAGCAGCGCGGGGGGGGCGAACACTGAAGCTTTCTTT. Amino acid sequence: CASSAGGANTEAFF. The chain has TRBV6-4 and TRBJ1-1; perhaps TRBD1 as D (6 bases). CDR3 length equals 14 residues. Germline CDR1 MRHNA, CDR2 SNTAGT. The V end was cut by 6 bases, the J end by 1 base, with 12 bases between.